Below are 21 T cell receptor beta chains sequenced from a single sample in a study of spatial heterogeneity in lung cancer. General study findings and limits: One measure, the expanded intratumoral alpha and beta TCR count, tracked tumor mutation counts.

Their antigens remain unidentified. The time point denotes: sample taken at primary tumor resection. One entry per CDR3 protein, called by TCRdb with MiXCR from the 5' RACE reads. The sample yields 7,500 to 10,000 distinct CDR3 sequences, 14% seen once. Specimen: lung tumor tissue, collected at surgery. The receptors originated from a male donor with early-stage non-small cell lung cancer.

There are many counts of this clonotype. This beta chain turned up in a library designed for alpha chains; as an off-target read, its abundance says little. The V and J genes are TRBV10-2 and TRBJ2-7; 9 bases are a match to TRBD1. The germline V gene has CDR1 WSHSY and CDR2 SAAADI. The CDR3 sequence is 15 residues long. V was clipped by 6 bases and J by 3 bases; unmatched bases: 9. CDR3 coding DNA: TGCGCCAGCAGGACAACCGGGACAGGGCACTACGAGCAGTACTTC. Amino acids: CASRTTGTGHYEQYF.

In this sample, this clonotype turned up many times. This beta chain is an unintended read in a library built for alpha chains; its size means little. This sequence joins TRBV7-2 and TRBJ1-1, with a tentative D call TRBD1 (5 bases). V lost 2 bases and J 1 base, leaving 8 bases between the germline ends. Germline V lookup: CDR1 SGHTA, CDR2 FQGNSA. This CDR3 has 14 residues. The CDR3 nucleotides are TGTGCCAGCAGCTTACTCAGGGCGAACACTGAAGCTTTCTTT. Translating gives CASSLLRANTEAFF.

This clonotype was observed at least ten times. The library was built for alpha chains, so this beta chain is an off-target read and its size means little. The chain combines TRBV5-1 with TRBJ1-1, with 7 bases matching TRBD1. The germline CDR1 and CDR2 sequences are SGHRS and YFSETQ. This CDR3 is 16 amino acids long. Losses at the gene ends were 4 bases for V and 7 bases for J; bases not matched to a gene: 16. The DNA of the CDR3 is TGCGCCAGCAGCCAAACCCAAAAAACAGGGGCCAGTGAAGCTTTCTTT. Translating it yields CASSQTQKTGASEAFF.

By proportion, this clonotype is medium-sized. In a library made to pick up alpha chains, this beta chain is a stray read with a size that means little. The chain joins TRBV6-2 or TRBV6-3 to TRBJ2-3; D could derive from TRBD1 or TRBD2 (5 bases each). This CDR3 region has 14 residues. The germline V and J ends were trimmed by 0 bases and 4 bases, with 8 bases remaining between them. CDR1 is MNHEY, CDR2 SVGEGT, per germline. The CDR3, as DNA: TGTGCCAGCAGTTACTCCGGGGCGGCAGATACGCAGTATTTT. Its translation: CASSYSGAADTQYF.

This clonotype has a count of ten or more. The library was built for alpha chains, so this beta chain is an off-target read and its size means little. This sequence joins TRBV5-4 and TRBJ2-3; D remains unclear. Deletions cut 3 bases from V and 4 bases from J, with 18 bases between. The CDR3 contains 16 residues. Germline V gene lookup returns CDR1 SGHNT and CDR2 YYREEE (reference sequence). CDR3 in amino acids: CASSYRTGVVPDTQYF. The CDR3 coding sequence is TGTGCCAGCAGCTACCGGACGGGTGTGGTCCCAGATACGCAGTATTTT.

This clonotype was observed at least ten times. Since it is a stray read in a library aimed at alpha chains, this beta chain has a size that is not meaningful. The V gene is TRBV20-1, the J gene TRBJ2-3; D remains ambiguous. Trimming took 7 bases from V and 3 from J, leaving 11 bases between them. Germline CDR1 is DFQATT and CDR2 is SNEGSKA (reference sequence). This CDR3 contains 12 residues. Here the CDR3 reads CSGFRPTDTQYF. CDR3 nucleotide sequence: TGCAGTGGCTTCAGGCCGACAGATACGCAGTATTTT.

This clonotype was observed many times. Because the library targeted alpha chains, this beta chain is an off-target read whose size means little. This chain joins TRBV13 and TRBJ1-2, with D hard to call. Germline V CDR1 and CDR2: PRHDT, FYEKMQ (reference sequence). The V end was cut by 4 bases, the J end by 6 bases, with 18 bases between. This CDR3 is built from 15 residues. The CDR3 coding sequence is TGTGCCAGCAGCTCACAAGGAAACGGTTTCGATGGCTACACCTTC. This gives the protein CASSSQGNGFDGYTF.

This clonotype was counted many times. Found in a library prepared for alpha chains, this beta chain is an off-target read, and its abundance has little meaning. The chain uses TRBV5-1 and TRBJ1-5; 7 bases align to TRBD1. The CDR3 loop spans 14 amino acids. J lost 5 bases, V lost 0 bases, and 2 bases had no gene match. Germline values: CDR1 SGHRS, CDR2 YFSETQ. CDR3 protein: CASSLETGYQPQHF. CDR3 DNA: TGCGCCAGCAGCTTGGAGACAGGGTATCAGCCCCAGCATTTT. Using reference TRBV5-1 and TRBJ1-5 for the parts outside the CDR3, the full variable domain is KAGVTQTPRYLIKTRGQQVTLSCSPISGHRSVSWYQQTPGQGLQFLFEYFSETQRNKGNFPGRFSGRQFSNSRSEMNVSTLELGDSALYLCASSLETGYQPQHFGDGTRLSIL.

This clonotype occurred many times. The size of this beta chain means little, since it is a stray read in a library made for alpha chains. The rearrangement links TRBV6-2 or TRBV6-3 to TRBJ2-1, with 8 nucleotides matching TRBD2. The CDR3 length is 14 residues. The V and J ends lost 11 bases and 6 bases, in that order; junction bases with no gene match: 12. Germline CDR1 is MNHEY and CDR2 is SVGEGT. CDR3 nucleotide sequence: TGTGCCGGGGGCGGAGCGGGAGCGGCCAATGAGCAGTTCTTC. It is translated as CAGGGAGAANEQFF.

By sample share, this clonotype is medium-sized. The library was designed around alpha chains, so this beta chain is a stray read whose abundance carries little weight. The rearrangement links TRBV28 to TRBJ2-6; 9 bases match TRBD1. This CDR3 comprises 19 residues. Germline CDR1 MDHEN, CDR2 SYDVKM. The V segment lost 7 bases and the J segment 0 bases; nucleotides outside the gene matches: 13. CDR3 sequence reads: CASTQDRDRDYSGANVLTF. CDR3 nucleotides: TGTGCCAGCACCCAAGACCGGGACAGGGATTACTCTGGGGCCAACGTCCTGACTTTC. The full variable domain, in which reference TRBV28 and TRBJ2-6 provide the parts outside the CDR3, is DVKVTQSSRYLVKRTGEKVFLECVQDMDHENMFWYRQDPGLGLRLIYFSYDVKMKEKGDIPEGYSVSREKKERFSLILESASTNQTSMYLCASTQDRDRDYSGANVLTFGAGSRLTVL.

By sample share, this clonotype is medium-sized. As an off-target read in a library built for alpha chains, this beta chain has a frequency of little significance. The CDR3 reads CASSLPEGAGNGNTEAFF. For the CDR3, the DNA is TGTGCCAGCAGCCTACCAGAGGGGGCAGGGAACGGGAACACTGAAGCTTTCTTT. The chain combines TRBV9 with TRBJ1-1, with 7 bases fitting TRBD1. CDR1 and CDR2 from the germline V gene are SGDLS and YYNGEE. The length of the CDR3 is 18 residues. The V and J ends lost 4 bases and 1 base, in that order; junction bases with no gene match: 16.

This clonotype is deemed medium-sized. Within a library made for alpha chains, this beta chain is off target, and its count is uninformative. The CDR3 reads CASSFAEGNTEAFF. The CDR3 DNA is TGCGCCAGCAGCTTTGCGGAGGGGAACACTGAAGCTTTCTTT. The chain links TRBV5-1 to TRBJ1-1; D ambiguous. The CDR3 contains 14 residues. Germline assignment: CDR1 SGHRS and CDR2 YFSETQ. Trimming removed 2 bases at V and 1 base at J, with 9 bases between.

This clonotype ranks as medium-sized (0.01 to 0.1%). The library was built for alpha chains, so this beta chain is an off-target read and its size means little. The V and J genes are TRBV3-1 and TRBJ2-4; no clear D. The germline CDR1 and CDR2 sequences are LGHDT and YNNKEL (reference sequence). The CDR3 sequence is 17 residues long. V was shortened by 2 bases and J by 0 bases, with 14 bases between the two germline ends. The CDR3 loop is CASSQSRQPLAKNIQYF. In DNA, the CDR3 is TGTGCCAGCAGCCAAAGTAGGCAGCCGCTAGCCAAAAACATTCAGTACTTC.

This clonotype has a count of ten or more. Since the library was made to target alpha chains, this beta chain is a stray read and its abundance is not meaningful. The chain carries TRBV7-9 and TRBJ1-2, with 11 bases aligning to TRBD1. Germline CDR1 and CDR2: SEHNR and FQNEAQ (reference sequence). The ends lost 5 bases at V and 8 bases at J; junction bases unmatched: 7. The CDR3 has 14 amino acids. The DNA of the CDR3 is TGTGCCAGCAGCCCAGGACAGGGGGCAGGAGGCTACACCTTC. This gives the protein CASSPGQGAGGYTF.

This clonotype appeared many times. A library prepared for alpha chains yielded this beta chain as an off-target read; its size is of little meaning. The chain carries TRBV12-3 or TRBV12-4 and TRBJ1-3; 7 bases match TRBD1. The CDR3 length is 14 residues. V shed 6 bases and J 1 base; nucleotides not matched to a gene: 3. CDR3 sequence (DNA): TGTGCCAGCAGGACAGGGTCTTCTGGAAACACCATATATTTT. Translated, it gives CASRTGSSGNTIYF.

This clonotype was found many times. The size of this beta chain means little, since it is a stray read in a library made for alpha chains. The chain recombines TRBV7-6 with TRBJ2-3; 11 bases agree with TRBD2. Germline values: CDR1 SGHVS, CDR2 FNYEAQ. The J segment lost 2 bases and the V segment lost 1 base, leaving 8 bases of the junction unmatched. CDR3 length: 18 residues. The CDR3 here is CASSLGLAGGVVTDTQYF. DNA for the CDR3: TGTGCCAGCAGCTTAGGGTTAGCGGGAGGGGTGGTCACAGATACGCAGTATTTT.

Within the sample, this clonotype is large. This beta chain is a stray sequence in a library constructed for alpha chains; its clone size is not meaningful. The chain carries TRBV25-1 and TRBJ1-4, with a weak D call TRBD1 (6 bases). This CDR3 comprises 15 residues. Per the germline V gene, CDR1 is MGHDK and CDR2 is SYGVNS. The V end was cut by 3 bases, the J end by 8 bases, with 16 bases between. The CDR3 coding sequence is TGTGCCAGCAGTGATGGTAGGGCAGGGGTGGAAAAACTGTTTTTT. This encodes CASSDGRAGVEKLFF.

By share of the sample, this clonotype is medium-sized (0.01 to 0.1%). A library prepared for alpha chains yielded this beta chain as an off-target read; its size is of little meaning. The CDR3 DNA follows: TGTGCCAGCACCGGCGGGGACAGCCTGAATAGCAATCAGCCCCAGCATTTT. Its translation is CASTGGDSLNSNQPQHF. The gene calls are TRBV18 and TRBJ1-5; TRBD1 agrees at 7 bases. Germline-derived CDR1 and CDR2 are KGHSH and LQKENI. The CDR3 sequence is 17 residues long. With V trimmed by 8 bases and J by 0 bases, 13 bases remained unmatched.

Comment on this clonotype: In a library made to pick up alpha chains, this beta chain is a stray read with a size that means little. The V gene is TRBV2, the J gene TRBJ2-7; weak D call: TRBD2 (5 bases). Trimming took 8 bases from V and 2 from J, leaving 10 bases between them. CDR1 is SNHLY, CDR2 FYNNEI, per germline. This CDR3 spans 12 amino acids. DNA for the CDR3: TGTGCCAGCGAGGGCGGAGCCTACGAGCAGTACTTC. Its translation: CASEGGAYEQYF.

Many counts were recorded for this clonotype. As an off-target read in a library built for alpha chains, this beta chain has a frequency of little significance. The J gene is TRBJ1-5, the V gene TRBV19; 7 bases match TRBD1. This CDR3 spans 14 amino acids. With V trimmed by 3 bases and J by 6 bases, 5 bases remained unmatched. Per germline, CDR1 LNHDA and CDR2 SQIVND (reference sequence). The CDR3 here is CASSITGVGQPQHF. The CDR3 DNA is TGTGCCAGTAGTATCACAGGGGTGGGTCAGCCCCAGCATTTT.

This clonotype was detected many times. Because this beta chain is a stray read in a library intended to capture alpha chains, its abundance should not be given much weight. The CDR3 region is CASSLTLAGVDEQYF. The CDR3, as DNA: TGTGCCAGCAGTTTAACCCTAGCGGGAGTCGACGAGCAGTACTTC. The chain carries TRBV12-3 or TRBV12-4 and TRBJ2-7; 10 nucleotides align to TRBD2. The CDR3 spans 15 residues. Losses at the gene ends were 2 bases for V and 5 bases for J; bases not matched to a gene: 6.